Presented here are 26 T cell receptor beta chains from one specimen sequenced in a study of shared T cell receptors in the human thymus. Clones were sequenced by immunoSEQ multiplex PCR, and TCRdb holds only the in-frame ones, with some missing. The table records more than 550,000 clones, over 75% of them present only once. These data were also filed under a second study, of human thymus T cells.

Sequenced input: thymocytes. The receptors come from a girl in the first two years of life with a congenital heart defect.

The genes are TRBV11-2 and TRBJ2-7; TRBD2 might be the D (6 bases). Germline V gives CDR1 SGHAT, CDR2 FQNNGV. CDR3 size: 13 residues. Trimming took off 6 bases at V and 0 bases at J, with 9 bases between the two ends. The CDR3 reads CASRGGYSYEQYF. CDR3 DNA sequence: TGTGCCAGCAGGGGGGGATACTCCTACGAGCAGTACTTC. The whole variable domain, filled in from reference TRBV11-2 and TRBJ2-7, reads EAGVAQSPRYKIIEKRQSVAFWCNPISGHATLYWYQQILGQGPKLLIQFQNNGVVDDSQLPKDRFSAERLKGVDSTLKIQPAKLEDSAVYLCASRGGYSYEQYFGPGTRLTVT.

The CDR3 loop reads CASSLTGARGSPLHF. For the CDR3, the DNA is TGTGCCAGCAGCTTGACAGGGGCCCGGGGTTCACCCCTCCACTTT. The rearrangement joins TRBV5-4 to TRBJ1-6, with 7 bases fitting TRBD1. The ends lost 1 base at V and 9 bases at J; junction bases unmatched: 7. CDR1 and CDR2 from the germline V gene are SGHNT and YYREEE (reference sequence). The CDR3 has 15 residues.

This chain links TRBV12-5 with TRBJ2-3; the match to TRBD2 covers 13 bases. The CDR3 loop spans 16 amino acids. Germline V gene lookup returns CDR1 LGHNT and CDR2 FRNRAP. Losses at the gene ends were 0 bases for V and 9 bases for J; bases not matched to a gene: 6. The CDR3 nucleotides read TGTGCTAGTGGTTTGGTACGGGGGACTAGCGGGGAAACGCAGTATTTT. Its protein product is CASGLVRGTSGETQYF. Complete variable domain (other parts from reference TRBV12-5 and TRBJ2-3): DARVTQTPRHKVTEMGQEVTMRCQPILGHNTVFWYRQTMMQGLELLAYFRNRAPLDDSGMPKDRFSAEMPDATLATLKIQPSEPRDSAVYFCASGLVRGTSGETQYFGPGTRLTVL.

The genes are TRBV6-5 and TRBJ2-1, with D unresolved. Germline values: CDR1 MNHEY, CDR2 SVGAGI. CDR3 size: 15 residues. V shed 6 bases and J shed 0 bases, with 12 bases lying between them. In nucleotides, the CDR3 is TGTGCCAGCAGGCACCTAGATAACTCCTACAATGAGCAGTTCTTC. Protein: CASRHLDNSYNEQFF.

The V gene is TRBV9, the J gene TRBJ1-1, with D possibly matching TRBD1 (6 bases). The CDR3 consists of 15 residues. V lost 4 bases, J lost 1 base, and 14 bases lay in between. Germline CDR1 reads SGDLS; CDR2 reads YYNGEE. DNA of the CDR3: TGTGCCAGCAGCCCACGCCCCAGGGGGAACACTGAAGCTTTCTTT. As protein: CASSPRPRGNTEAFF.

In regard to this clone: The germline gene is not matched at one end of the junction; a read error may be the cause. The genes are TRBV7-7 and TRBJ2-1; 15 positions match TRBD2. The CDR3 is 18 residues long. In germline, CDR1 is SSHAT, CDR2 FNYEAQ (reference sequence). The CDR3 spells CASSLGLAGGPLNNEQFF. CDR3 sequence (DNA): TGTGCTAGCAGCCTCGGACTAGCGGGGGGGCCTTTGAACAATGAGCAGTTCTTC.

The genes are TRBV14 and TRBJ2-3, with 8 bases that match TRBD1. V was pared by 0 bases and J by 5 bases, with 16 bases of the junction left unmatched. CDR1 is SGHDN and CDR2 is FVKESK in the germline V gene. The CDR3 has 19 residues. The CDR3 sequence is CASSQDSLIQGDDKDTQYF. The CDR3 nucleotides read TGTGCCAGCAGCCAAGATAGCTTGATACAGGGGGATGACAAAGATACGCAGTATTTT. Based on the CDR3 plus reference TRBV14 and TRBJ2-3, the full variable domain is EAGVTQFPSHSVIEKGQTVTLRCDPISGHDNLYWYRRVMGKEIKFLLHFVKESKQDESGMPNNRFLAERTGGTYSTLKVQPAELEDSGVYFCASSQDSLIQGDDKDTQYFGPGTRLTVL.

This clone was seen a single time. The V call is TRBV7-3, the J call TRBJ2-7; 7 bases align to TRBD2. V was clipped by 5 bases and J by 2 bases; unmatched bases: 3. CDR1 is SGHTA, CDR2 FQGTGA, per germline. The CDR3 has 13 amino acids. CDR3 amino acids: CASSAGRAYEQYF. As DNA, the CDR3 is TGTGCCAGCAGCGCGGGGAGGGCCTACGAGCAGTACTTC.

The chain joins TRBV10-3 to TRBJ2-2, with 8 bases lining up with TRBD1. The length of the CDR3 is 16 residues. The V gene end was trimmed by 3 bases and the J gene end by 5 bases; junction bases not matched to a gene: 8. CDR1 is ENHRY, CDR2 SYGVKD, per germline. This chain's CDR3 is CAISELADRATGELFF. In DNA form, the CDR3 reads TGTGCCATCAGTGAACTCGCGGACAGGGCGACCGGGGAGCTGTTTTTT.

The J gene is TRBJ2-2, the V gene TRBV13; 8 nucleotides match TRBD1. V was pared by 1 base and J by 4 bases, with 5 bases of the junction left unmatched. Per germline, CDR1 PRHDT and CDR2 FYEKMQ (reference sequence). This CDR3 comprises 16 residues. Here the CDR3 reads CASSLVGTGPTGELFF. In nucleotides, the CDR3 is TGTGCCAGCAGCTTAGTCGGGACAGGTCCCACCGGGGAGCTGTTTTTT.

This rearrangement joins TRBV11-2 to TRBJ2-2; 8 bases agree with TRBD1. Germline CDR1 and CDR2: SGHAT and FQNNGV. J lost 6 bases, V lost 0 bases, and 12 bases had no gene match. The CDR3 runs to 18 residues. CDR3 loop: CASSLDTGQGHLAGELFF. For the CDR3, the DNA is TGTGCCAGCAGCTTAGACACAGGACAGGGTCATTTAGCCGGGGAGCTGTTTTTT.

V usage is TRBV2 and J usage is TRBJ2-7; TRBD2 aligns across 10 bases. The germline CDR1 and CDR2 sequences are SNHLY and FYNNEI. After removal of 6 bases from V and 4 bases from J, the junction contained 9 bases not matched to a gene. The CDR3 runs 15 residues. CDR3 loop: CASRPLAGVTYEQYF. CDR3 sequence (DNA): TGTGCCAGCAGACCCCTAGCGGGGGTTACTTACGAGCAGTACTTC. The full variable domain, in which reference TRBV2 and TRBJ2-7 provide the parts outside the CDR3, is EPEVTQTPSHQVTQMGQEVILRCVPISNHLYFYWYRQILGQKVEFLVSFYNNEISEKSEIFDDQFSVERPDGSNFTLKIRSTKLEDSAMYFCASRPLAGVTYEQYFGPGTRLTVT.

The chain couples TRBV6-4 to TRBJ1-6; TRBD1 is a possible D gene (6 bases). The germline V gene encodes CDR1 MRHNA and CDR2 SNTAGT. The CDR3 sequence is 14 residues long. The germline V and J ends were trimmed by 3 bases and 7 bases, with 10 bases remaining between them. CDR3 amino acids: CASSEGHDNSPLHF. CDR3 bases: TGTGCCAGCAGTGAGGGACACGACAATTCACCCCTCCACTTT.

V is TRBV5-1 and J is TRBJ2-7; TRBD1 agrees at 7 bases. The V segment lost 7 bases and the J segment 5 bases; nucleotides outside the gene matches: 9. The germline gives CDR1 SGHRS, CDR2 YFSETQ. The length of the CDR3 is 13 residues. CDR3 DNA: TGCGCCAGCCACGACAGGGTCAAGAACGAGCAGTACTTC. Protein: CASHDRVKNEQYF.

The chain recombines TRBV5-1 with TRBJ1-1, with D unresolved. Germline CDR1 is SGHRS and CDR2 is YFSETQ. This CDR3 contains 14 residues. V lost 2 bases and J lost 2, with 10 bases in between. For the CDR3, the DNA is TGCGCCAGCAGCTTAAGACGAGGAAACACTGAAGCTTTCTTT. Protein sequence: CASSLRRGNTEAFF.

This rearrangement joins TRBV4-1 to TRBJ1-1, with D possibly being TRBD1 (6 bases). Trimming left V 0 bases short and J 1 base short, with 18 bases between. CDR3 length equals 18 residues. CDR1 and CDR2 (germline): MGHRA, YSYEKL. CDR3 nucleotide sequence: TGCGCCAGCAGCCAAGATGGCAGGGGAACTTCGGGGAACACTGAAGCTTTCTTT. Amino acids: CASSQDGRGTSGNTEAFF.

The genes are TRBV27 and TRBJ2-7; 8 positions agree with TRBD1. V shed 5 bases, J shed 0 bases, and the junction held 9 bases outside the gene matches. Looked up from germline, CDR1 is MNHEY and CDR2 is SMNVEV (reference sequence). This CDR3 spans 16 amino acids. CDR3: CASSPQTGTGSYEQYF. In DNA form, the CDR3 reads TGTGCCAGCAGTCCGCAAACCGGGACAGGCTCCTACGAGCAGTACTTC.

CDR3 residues: CASSPDRELTGELFF. CDR3 coding DNA: TGTGCCAGCAGCCCGGACAGAGAGTTGACCGGGGAGCTGTTTTTT. The chain employs TRBV27 and TRBJ2-2; TRBD1 is a possible D gene (6 bases). Germline V lookup: CDR1 MNHEY, CDR2 SMNVEV (reference sequence). The CDR3 has 15 amino acids. V was clipped by 6 bases and J by 5 bases, with 16 bases between them.

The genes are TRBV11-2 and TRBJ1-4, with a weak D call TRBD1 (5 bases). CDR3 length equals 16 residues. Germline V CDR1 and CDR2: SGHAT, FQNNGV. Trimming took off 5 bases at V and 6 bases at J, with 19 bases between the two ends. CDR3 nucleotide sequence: TGTGCCAGCAGCCCAATTACCGACAGCCCTTATGAAAAACTGTTTTTT. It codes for CASSPITDSPYEKLFF.

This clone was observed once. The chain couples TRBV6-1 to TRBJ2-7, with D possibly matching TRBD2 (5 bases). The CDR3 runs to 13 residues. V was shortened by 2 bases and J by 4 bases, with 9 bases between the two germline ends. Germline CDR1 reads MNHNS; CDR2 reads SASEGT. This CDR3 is CASSEFGGYEQYF. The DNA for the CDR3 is TGTGCCAGCAGTGAATTTGGAGGATACGAGCAGTACTTC.

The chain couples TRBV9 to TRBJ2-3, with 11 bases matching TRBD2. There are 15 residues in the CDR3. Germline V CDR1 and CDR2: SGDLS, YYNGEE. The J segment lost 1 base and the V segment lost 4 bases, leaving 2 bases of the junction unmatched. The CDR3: CASSRLAGRTDTQYF. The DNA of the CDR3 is TGTGCCAGCAGCAGACTAGCGGGACGCACAGATACGCAGTATTTT.

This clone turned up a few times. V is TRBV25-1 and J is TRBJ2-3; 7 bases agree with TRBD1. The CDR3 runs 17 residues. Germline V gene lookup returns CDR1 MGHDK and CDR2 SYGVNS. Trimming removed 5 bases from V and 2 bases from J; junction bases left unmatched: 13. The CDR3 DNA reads TGTGCCAGCAGTAACGCTTTGCCGGGACAGATCACAGATACGCAGTATTTT. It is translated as CASSNALPGQITDTQYF. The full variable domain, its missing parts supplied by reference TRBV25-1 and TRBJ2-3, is EADIYQTPRYLVIGTGKKITLECSQTMGHDKMYWYQQDPGMELHLIHYSYGVNSTEKGDLSSESTVSRIRTEHFPLTLESARPSHTSQYLCASSNALPGQITDTQYFGPGTRLTVL.

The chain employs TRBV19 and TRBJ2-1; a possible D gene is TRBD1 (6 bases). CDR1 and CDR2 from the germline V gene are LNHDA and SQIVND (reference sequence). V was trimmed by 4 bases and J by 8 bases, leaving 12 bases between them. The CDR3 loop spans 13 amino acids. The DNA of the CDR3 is TGTGCCAGTAGTAAGCAGGGGACGCATGAGCAGTTCTTC. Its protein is CASSKQGTHEQFF.

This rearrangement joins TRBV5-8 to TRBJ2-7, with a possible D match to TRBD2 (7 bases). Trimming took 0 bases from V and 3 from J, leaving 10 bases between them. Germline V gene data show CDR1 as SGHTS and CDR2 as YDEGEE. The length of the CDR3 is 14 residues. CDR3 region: CASSLGGGLYEQYF. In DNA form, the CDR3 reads TGTGCCAGCAGCTTGGGGGGGGGCCTCTACGAGCAGTACTTC.

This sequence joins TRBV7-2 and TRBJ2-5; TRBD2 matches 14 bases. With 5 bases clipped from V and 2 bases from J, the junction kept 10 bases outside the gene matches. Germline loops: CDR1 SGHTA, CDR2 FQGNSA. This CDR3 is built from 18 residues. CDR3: CASSQEPGTSGGQETQYF. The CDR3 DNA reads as TGTGCCAGCAGCCAAGAGCCCGGGACTAGCGGGGGTCAAGAGACCCAGTACTTC.

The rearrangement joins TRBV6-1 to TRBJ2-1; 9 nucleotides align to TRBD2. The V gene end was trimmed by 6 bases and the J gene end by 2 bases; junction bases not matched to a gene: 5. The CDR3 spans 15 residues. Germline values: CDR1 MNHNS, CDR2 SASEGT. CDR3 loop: CASSATSGPYNEQFF. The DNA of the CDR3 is TGTGCCAGCAGCGCGACTAGCGGCCCCTACAATGAGCAGTTCTTC.